This entry concerns a single T cell receptor beta chain. It lacks a known antigen. No much larger clonotype is one base removed from it; base qualities were not supplied. This specimen comes from a study of shared clonotypes between healthy human individuals (dated by TCRdb to 2020 to 2021). For the wider study: The cohort included three men and a couple of women between 18 and 49 years of age. Leukapheresis yielded between about 0.85 and 10 billion PBMCs per donor. For each donor, three plates each were used for CD4 naive and CD4 memory, two plates were used for CD8 naive, and one plate was used for CD8 memory. To estimate repertoire size and how much clonotypes are shared between individuals, the study performed deep sequencing of blood TCR repertoires from roughly five healthy adults. To increase sequencing depth and limit assay-specific biases, different laboratories used diverse techniques to prepare libraries and sequence TCR repertoires.

Overall study outcomes, separate from this receptor: The small number of donors limited the genetic and exposure-history diversity represented. Pairwise subsampling led to the expectation that sequencing depth would affect the degree of clonotype sharing among donors. Naive subsets generally had larger estimated clonotype richness than memory subsets did. Compared with non-shared clonotypes, clonotypes shared by all four sorted-subset donors had higher generation probabilities. Approximately 5% of naive CD4, 3.5% of naive CD8, around 2.3% of memory CD4, and approximately 0.4% of memory CD8 clonotypes were shared across four donors. Sampling was limited to blood, and TCR repertoires in tissue likely differ from TCR repertoires in blood. Rarefaction of sorted-subset datasets indicated incomplete sequencing despite the large sequencing depth.

Donors were healthy HIV-negative adults with no recently reported acute infections or vaccinations. Every donor was a Caucasian adult living in Nashville, Tennessee, USA. Magnetic negative selection was used to enrich CD4+ T cells, after which naive cells were positively selected on CD45RA and the negative fraction became the memory subset. Blood was obtained by leukapheresis, after which PBMCs were separated by Ficoll-Histopaque density gradient centrifugation and cryopreserved in liquid nitrogen vapor phase. Purity and quantity of every magnetically sorted T cell population were checked by analytical flow cytometry. Each sorted fraction had its genomic DNA isolated and then quantified by UV absorbance on a Nanodrop 2000c. Reading from cysteine to phenylalanine, the CDR3 counts 15 amino acids. The CDR3 DNA has 45 bases and is translated from base 1. Based on the germline V gene, the CDR1 and CDR2 sequences are KGHSH and LQKENI. After removal of 4 bases from V and 3 bases from J, the junction retains 5 bases not matched to a gene.

Using the deep immunoSEQ assay, multiplex PCR amplified TCR CDR3 regions from genomic DNA. Extracted genomic DNA from each cell subset was spread evenly across all wells of several immunoSEQ 96-well plates, with each plate serving as a replicate. Each replicate PCR for sorted subsets received around 200 ng genomic DNA, equal to roughly 29,000 T cell genomes. Purified libraries were quantified with a Qubit 3.0 fluorometer, sized on a Bioanalyzer 2100, and re-quantified with the KAPA Library Quantification kit. Every immunoSEQ 96-well plate was sequenced on a dedicated single-read 150-cycle Illumina NextSeq 550 flow cell. In the authors' own workflow: Because only junctional sequences without quality scores were contained in the immunoSEQ output, filtering matching that applied to full-length reads could not be performed. To assign V/J genes and CDR3, sequences were annotated against IMGT germline references using PyIR, a Python wrapper for IgBLAST v1.9. Reads with weak V/J assignments (E-value above 1e-6), missing CDR3, stop codons, out-of-frame junctions, or ambiguous translated residues were removed. A V3J clonotype was defined by an identical inferred V gene, J gene, and CDR3 amino acid sequence. Percentage overlap between repertoires was computed as shared unique clonotypes divided by the size of the smaller repertoire. Repertoire richness was assessed with RTK rarefaction, the Chao1 estimator, and Recon v2.1 estimates of unobserved clonotypes. Generation probabilities for all TCRbeta clonotypes obtained by the gDNA method from a handful of donors were computed using OLGA. Imported from immuneACCESS, the table was reduced by TCRdb to in-frame sequences with V and J called. These copies leave out some clones; in studies compared against another copy, an unresolved V gene accounts for under half, and the cause of the remainder is not known. V and J calls and clone size are as listed in that table; D and trimming were resolved from the DNA. Present in this sample are roughly 640,000 clones, 74% of which were seen just once. Less than 2% of the sample lies in the top ten.

Specimen: memory CD4+ T cells sorted from blood. The cell subset or site label, as the study defines it: CD45RA-negative fraction. The sequence was obtained from a woman aged 25 to 45 in good health. The receptor chain draws on TRBV18 and TRBJ2-1; 8 nucleotides in the junction match TRBD1. The sequenced DNA is TGTGCCAGCTCACTAAGGACAGGGAACTACAATGAGCAGTTCTTC. This sequence encodes CASSLRTGNYNEQFF. With all but the CDR3 taken from the reference TRBV18 and TRBJ2-1 genes, the full variable domain is: NAGVMQNPRHLVRRRGQEARLRCSPMKGHSHVYWYRQLPEEGLKFMVYLQKENIIDESGMPKERFSAEFPKEGPSILRIQQVVRGDSAAYFCASSLRTGNYNEQFFGPGTRLTVL.